This section outlines one T cell receptor (beta chain) sequence together with its context. This entry comes from a study of blood T cell repertoires in COVID-19. Study details: Sample material is recorded as cDNA or gDNA derived from T cells, B-cell-depleted T cells, or PBMCs.

Clones were read by immunoSEQ multiplex PCR, and TCRdb kept only the in-frame ones, dropping some. The sample shows some 300,000 clones, more than 85% of them seen only once. Germline values: CDR1 MNHEY, CDR2 SVGAGI. V dropped 0 bases and J dropped 3 bases, with 8 bases sitting between them. This CDR3 spans 15 amino acids. V is TRBV6-5 and J is TRBJ2-2; D perhaps matches TRBD2 (5 bases). The origin of this receptor is a man between 65 and 80 years old with acute or convalescent COVID-19. Sequenced: peripheral blood. In DNA form, the CDR3 reads TGTGCCAGCAGTTACTCGTACGGGGACACCGGGGAGCTGTTTTTT. This sequence encodes CASSYSYGDTGELFF.